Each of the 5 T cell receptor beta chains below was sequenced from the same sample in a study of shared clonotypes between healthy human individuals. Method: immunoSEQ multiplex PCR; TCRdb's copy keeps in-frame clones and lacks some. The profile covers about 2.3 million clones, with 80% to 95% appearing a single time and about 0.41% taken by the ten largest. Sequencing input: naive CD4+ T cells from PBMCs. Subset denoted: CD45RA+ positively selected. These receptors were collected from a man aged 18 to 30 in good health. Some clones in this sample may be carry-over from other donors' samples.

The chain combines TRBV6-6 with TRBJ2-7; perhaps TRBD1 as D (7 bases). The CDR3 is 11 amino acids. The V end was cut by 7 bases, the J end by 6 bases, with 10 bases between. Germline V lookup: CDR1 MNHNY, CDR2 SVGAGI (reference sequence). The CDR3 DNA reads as TGTGCCAGCACAGGGGGGCTCGAGCAGTACTTC. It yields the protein CASTGGLEQYF.

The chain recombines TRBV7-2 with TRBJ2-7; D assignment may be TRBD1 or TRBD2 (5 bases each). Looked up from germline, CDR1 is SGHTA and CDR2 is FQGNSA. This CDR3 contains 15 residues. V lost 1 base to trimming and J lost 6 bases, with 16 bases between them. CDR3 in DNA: TGTGCCAGCAGCTTAGGCCGGGTTAGAGGGGCCGAGCAGTACTTC. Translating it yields CASSLGRVRGAEQYF.

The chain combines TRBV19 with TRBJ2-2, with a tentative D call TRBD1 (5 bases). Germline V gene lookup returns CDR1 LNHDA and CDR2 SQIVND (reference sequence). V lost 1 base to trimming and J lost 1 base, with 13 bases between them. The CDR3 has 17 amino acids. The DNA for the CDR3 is TGTGCCAGTAGTATAGGGATACGGCAGGGGAACACCGGGGAGCTGTTTTTT. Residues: CASSIGIRQGNTGELFF.

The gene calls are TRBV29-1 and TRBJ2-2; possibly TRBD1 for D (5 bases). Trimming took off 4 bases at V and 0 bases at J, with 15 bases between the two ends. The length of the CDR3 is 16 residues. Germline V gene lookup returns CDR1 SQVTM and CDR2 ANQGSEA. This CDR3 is CSVAGSVAANTGELFF. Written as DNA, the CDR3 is TGCAGCGTTGCAGGGTCTGTGGCAGCGAACACCGGGGAGCTGTTTTTT.

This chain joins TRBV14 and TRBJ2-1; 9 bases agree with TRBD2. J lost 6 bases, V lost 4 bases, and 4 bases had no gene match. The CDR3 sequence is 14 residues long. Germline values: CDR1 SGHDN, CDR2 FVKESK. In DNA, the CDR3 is TGTGCCAGCAGCCTGCGGGGGGGAGGCAATGAGCAGTTCTTC. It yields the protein CASSLRGGGNEQFF.